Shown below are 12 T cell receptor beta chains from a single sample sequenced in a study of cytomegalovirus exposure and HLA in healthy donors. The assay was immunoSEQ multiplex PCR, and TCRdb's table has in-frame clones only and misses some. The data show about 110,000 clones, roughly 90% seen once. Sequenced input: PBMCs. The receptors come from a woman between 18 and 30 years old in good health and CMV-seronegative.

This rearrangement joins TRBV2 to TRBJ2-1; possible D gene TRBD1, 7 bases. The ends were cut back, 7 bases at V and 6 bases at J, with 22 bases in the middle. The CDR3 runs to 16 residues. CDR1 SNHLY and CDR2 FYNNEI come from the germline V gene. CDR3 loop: CASMWLRGANGNEQFF. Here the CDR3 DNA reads TGTGCCAGCATGTGGCTCAGGGGGGCTAACGGCAATGAGCAGTTCTTC.

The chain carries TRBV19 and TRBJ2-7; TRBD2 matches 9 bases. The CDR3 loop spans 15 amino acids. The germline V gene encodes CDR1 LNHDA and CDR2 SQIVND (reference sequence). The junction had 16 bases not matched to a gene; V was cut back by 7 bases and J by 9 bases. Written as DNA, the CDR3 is TGTGCCAGTACCGCGGGGGGGACAACAACCCAGAGGCAGTACTTC. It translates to CASTAGGTTTQRQYF.

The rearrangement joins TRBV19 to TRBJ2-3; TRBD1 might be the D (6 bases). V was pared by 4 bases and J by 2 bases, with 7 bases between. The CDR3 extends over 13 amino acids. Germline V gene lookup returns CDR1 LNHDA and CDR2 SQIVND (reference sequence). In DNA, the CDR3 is TGTGCCAGTAGTAGGGGACACACAGATACGCAGTATTTT. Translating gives CASSRGHTDTQYF.

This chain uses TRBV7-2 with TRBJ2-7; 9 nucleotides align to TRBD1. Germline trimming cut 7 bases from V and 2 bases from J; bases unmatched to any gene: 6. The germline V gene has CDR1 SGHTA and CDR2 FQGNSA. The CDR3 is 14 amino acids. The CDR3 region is CASKPGQGAYEQYF. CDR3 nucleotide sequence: TGTGCCAGCAAGCCGGGACAGGGAGCCTACGAGCAGTACTTC.

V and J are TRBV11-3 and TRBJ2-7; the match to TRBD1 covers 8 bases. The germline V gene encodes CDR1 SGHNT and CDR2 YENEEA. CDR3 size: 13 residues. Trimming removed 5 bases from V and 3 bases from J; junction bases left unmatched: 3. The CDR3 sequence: CASSPGQGYEQYF. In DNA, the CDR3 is TGTGCCAGCAGCCCAGGACAGGGCTACGAGCAGTACTTC.

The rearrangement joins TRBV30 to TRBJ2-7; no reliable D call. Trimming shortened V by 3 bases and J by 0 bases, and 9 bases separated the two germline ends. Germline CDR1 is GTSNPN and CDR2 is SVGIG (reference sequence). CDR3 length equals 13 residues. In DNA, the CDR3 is TGTGCCTGGAGGGGCTTAAGCTCCTACGAGCAGTACTTC. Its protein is CAWRGLSSYEQYF.

The CDR3 spells CASSFSSGRGYEQYF. The CDR3 nucleotides read TGTGCCAGCAGTTTCTCTAGCGGGAGAGGGTACGAGCAGTACTTC. The chain carries TRBV27 and TRBJ2-7; TRBD2 matches at 10 bases. Per the germline V gene, CDR1 is MNHEY and CDR2 is SMNVEV (reference sequence). Trimming took 3 bases from V and 4 from J; bases not matched to a gene: 6. This CDR3 has 15 residues.

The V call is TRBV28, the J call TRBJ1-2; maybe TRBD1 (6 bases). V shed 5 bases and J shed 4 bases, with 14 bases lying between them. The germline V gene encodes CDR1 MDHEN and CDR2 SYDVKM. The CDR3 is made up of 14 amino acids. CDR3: CASSPPGTLYGYTF. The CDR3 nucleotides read TGTGCCAGCAGTCCCCCAGGGACACTCTATGGCTACACCTTC.

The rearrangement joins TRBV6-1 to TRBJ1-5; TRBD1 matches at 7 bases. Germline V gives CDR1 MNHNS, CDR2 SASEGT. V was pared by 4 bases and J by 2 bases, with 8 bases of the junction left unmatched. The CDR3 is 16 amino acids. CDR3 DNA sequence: TGTGCCAGCAGTGGAGCCGGGACAGAAGGCAATCAGCCCCAGCATTTT. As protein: CASSGAGTEGNQPQHF.

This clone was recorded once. As DNA, the CDR3 is TGCAGCGTTAGGTCAGGGGCCACCTACGAGCAGTACTTC. It yields the protein CSVRSGATYEQYF. The chain employs TRBV29-1 and TRBJ2-7; D is perhaps TRBD1 (6 bases). V gave up 5 bases and J gave up 2 bases, with 13 bases separating them. There are 13 residues in the CDR3. The germline gives CDR1 SQVTM, CDR2 ANQGSEA.

Written as DNA, the CDR3 is TGTGCCAGCAGCCCCGGACTAGCGGGGGGGCTCTCTAGGACCGGGGAGCTGTTTTTT. Protein sequence: CASSPGLAGGLSRTGELFF. V gene TRBV7-3 combines with J gene TRBJ2-2; 15 positions agree with TRBD2. The germline V gene encodes CDR1 SGHTA and CDR2 FQGTGA. The CDR3 covers 19 residues. V lost 5 bases, J lost 5 bases, and 12 bases stayed unmatched.

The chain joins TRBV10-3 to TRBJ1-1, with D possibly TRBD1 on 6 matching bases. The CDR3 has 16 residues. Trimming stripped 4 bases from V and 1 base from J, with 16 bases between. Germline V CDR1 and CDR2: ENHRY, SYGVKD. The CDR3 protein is CAISGGRGVANTEAFF. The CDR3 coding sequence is TGTGCCATCAGTGGGGGGAGGGGGGTGGCGAACACTGAAGCTTTCTTT.